These T cell receptor beta chains were read from a single sample in a study of blood T cell repertoires in COVID-19. Generated by immunoSEQ multiplex PCR, the TCRdb table keeps only in-frame clones and is missing some. The sample contains fewer than 400,000 clones, 75% to 90% of which appear only once. The sample was PBMCs or T cells enriched from blood (not recorded which). Receptor source: a man aged 25 to 40 who had recovered from COVID-19. Both conserved end residues are part of each CDR3. A D gene is named only where the DNA matches it firmly. Size is omitted from some rows. Given values are once, few, many or a class for expanded clones.

CDR3nt: TGCGCCAGCAGTCGGGACAGGGGGACAGATACGCAGTATTTT; CDR3aa: CASSRDRGTDTQYF; abundance: -; j_gene: TRBJ2-3; d_gene: TRBD1; v_gene: TRBV5-1
CDR3nt: TGTGCCAGCGGGGACAGGGACAAAGATGGAAACACCATATATTTT; CDR3aa: CASGDRDKDGNTIYF; abundance: once; j_gene: TRBJ1-3; d_gene: TRBD1; v_gene: TRBV27
CDR3nt: TGTGCCAGCAGTTTGACAGGGCCCTATGGCTACACCTTC; CDR3aa: CASSLTGPYGYTF; abundance: -; j_gene: TRBJ1-2; d_gene: TRBD1; v_gene: TRBV27
CDR3nt: TGTGCCAGCAGTTACTCCCCAGCGAACTATGGCTACACCTTC; CDR3aa: CASSYSPANYGYTF; abundance: -; j_gene: TRBJ1-2; d_gene: -; v_gene: TRBV6-5
CDR3nt: TGTGCCATCAGTGCACCAGGGGGGTATGGCGAGCAGTACTTC; CDR3aa: CAISAPGGYGEQYF; abundance: -; j_gene: TRBJ2-7; d_gene: -; v_gene: TRBV10-3
CDR3nt: TGTGCCAGCACCTACCCGGGAGAAGAAGCTTTCTTT; CDR3aa: CASTYPGEEAFF; abundance: -; j_gene: TRBJ1-1; d_gene: -; v_gene: TRBV6-5
CDR3nt: TGTGCCAGCAGCTTCGCGGCAGAAAAACTGTTTTTT; CDR3aa: CASSFAAEKLFF; abundance: -; j_gene: TRBJ1-4; d_gene: -; v_gene: TRBV5-5
CDR3nt: TGCGCCAGCAGCCGGGACATTAATCAGCCCCAGCATTTT; CDR3aa: CASSRDINQPQHF; abundance: -; j_gene: TRBJ1-5; d_gene: -; v_gene: TRBV5-1
CDR3nt: TGTGCCAGCAGTGATGATGTGGACACCTCTGGAAACACCATATATTTT; CDR3aa: CASSDDVDTSGNTIYF; abundance: once; j_gene: TRBJ1-3; d_gene: -; v_gene: TRBV25-1
CDR3nt: TGCGCCAGCAGCCAAGGTAGCAGGGGCGTGTATGCTGGCTACACCTTC; CDR3aa: CASSQGSRGVYAGYTF; abundance: -; j_gene: TRBJ1-2; d_gene: -; v_gene: TRBV4-3
CDR3nt: TGTGCCAGCAGTGAAGCGCTTCGCGGGTGGACAGGGGGCCGCAACACCGGGGAGCTGTTTTTT; CDR3aa: CASSEALRGWTGGRNTGELFF; abundance: -; j_gene: TRBJ2-2; d_gene: TRBD1; v_gene: TRBV2
CDR3nt: TGTGCCAGTAGTTCCGGCTCTTCGGGACCCCTCCACTTT; CDR3aa: CASSSGSSGPLHF; abundance: -; j_gene: TRBJ1-6; d_gene: -; v_gene: TRBV19
CDR3nt: TGTGCCAGCAGCCAAGGGACAGTTGCTAATGAAAAACTGTTTTTT; CDR3aa: CASSQGTVANEKLFF; abundance: -; j_gene: TRBJ1-4; d_gene: -; v_gene: TRBV4-2
CDR3nt: TGTGCCAGCAGACAAGGGACTAGCGTGGCCTACGAGCAGTACTTC; CDR3aa: CASRQGTSVAYEQYF; abundance: -; j_gene: TRBJ2-7; d_gene: TRBD2; v_gene: TRBV6-6
CDR3nt: TGCGCCAGCAGCTTCGCAGGGCTAGTCAATGAAGCTTTCTTT; CDR3aa: CASSFAGLVNEAFF; abundance: -; j_gene: TRBJ1-1; d_gene: -; v_gene: TRBV5-1
CDR3nt: TGCGCCAGCAGCTGGGAATGGGACAGGGGGACAGATACGCAGTATTTT; CDR3aa: CASSWEWDRGTDTQYF; abundance: -; j_gene: TRBJ2-3; d_gene: TRBD1; v_gene: TRBV5-1
CDR3nt: TGCGCCAGCAGCCAAGATAGTAGGGGGTGGGGATCCTACGAGCAGTACTTC; CDR3aa: CASSQDSRGWGSYEQYF; abundance: once; j_gene: TRBJ2-7; d_gene: -; v_gene: TRBV4-1
CDR3nt: TGCGCCAGCAGCGAAACCCCAGGTCTCACTAACTATGGCTACACCTTC; CDR3aa: CASSETPGLTNYGYTF; abundance: -; j_gene: TRBJ1-2; d_gene: -; v_gene: TRBV5-1
CDR3nt: TGTGCCAGCAGCTTAGACAGGGGTAGCTCACCCCTCCACTTT; CDR3aa: CASSLDRGSSPLHF; abundance: -; j_gene: TRBJ1-6; d_gene: -; v_gene: TRBV11-2
CDR3nt: TGCAGCGTTCCGGGACTAGCTAGCACAGATACGCAGTATTTT; CDR3aa: CSVPGLASTDTQYF; abundance: -; j_gene: TRBJ2-3; d_gene: TRBD2; v_gene: TRBV29-1
CDR3nt: TGTGCCAGTAGAGACGACAGGGCGGAAGGCTACACCTTC; CDR3aa: CASRDDRAEGYTF; abundance: -; j_gene: TRBJ1-2; d_gene: TRBD1; v_gene: TRBV19
CDR3nt: TGTGCCACCAGCAGAGATATACAGGGGGCTGATGGCTACACCTTC; CDR3aa: CATSRDIQGADGYTF; abundance: -; j_gene: TRBJ1-2; d_gene: TRBD1; v_gene: TRBV15
CDR3nt: TGTGCCAGTAGGTACCCCAACACACGCACTGAAGCTTTCTTT; CDR3aa: CASRYPNTRTEAFF; abundance: -; j_gene: TRBJ1-1; d_gene: -; v_gene: TRBV19
CDR3nt: TGTGCCAGCAGCTTAGGTGGGACAGGCGTAGGCACTGAAGCTTTCTTT; CDR3aa: CASSLGGTGVGTEAFF; abundance: -; j_gene: TRBJ1-1; d_gene: TRBD1; v_gene: TRBV7-9
CDR3nt: TGCGCCAGCAGCTTAGGCGGGGGGATTAACACTGAAGCTTTCTTT; CDR3aa: CASSLGGGINTEAFF; abundance: once; j_gene: TRBJ1-1; d_gene: -; v_gene: TRBV4-1
CDR3nt: TGTGCCAGCAGCTTAAGGGACAGGGGCTTATCTGAAAAACTGTTTTTT; CDR3aa: CASSLRDRGLSEKLFF; abundance: -; j_gene: TRBJ1-4; d_gene: TRBD1; v_gene: TRBV7-9
CDR3nt: TGCGCCAGCAGCCTCCGGACTAGCTCTAGGGAGCTGTTTTTT; CDR3aa: CASSLRTSSRELFF; abundance: -; j_gene: TRBJ2-2; d_gene: TRBD2; v_gene: TRBV4-1
CDR3nt: TGTGCCATCAGCCGGGACAGGGCTAACCAAGAGACCCAGTACTTC; CDR3aa: CAISRDRANQETQYF; abundance: -; j_gene: TRBJ2-5; d_gene: TRBD1; v_gene: TRBV10-3
CDR3nt: TGTGCCAGCAGCCAGCGCCGGGACAGGGGTATTGGGGAGCTGTTTTTT; CDR3aa: CASSQRRDRGIGELFF; abundance: -; j_gene: TRBJ2-2; d_gene: TRBD1; v_gene: TRBV3-1/TRBV3-2
CDR3nt: TGTGCCAGCAGTTTAGGTAGTGGGCCGGATACCTTC; CDR3aa: CASSLGSGPDTF; abundance: -; j_gene: TRBJ1-2; d_gene: -; v_gene: TRBV12-3/TRBV12-4
CDR3nt: TGTGCCAGCAGCGCAAGTGGGGGGGGCACTGGAAACACCATATATTTT; CDR3aa: CASSASGGGTGNTIYF; abundance: few; j_gene: TRBJ1-3; d_gene: -; v_gene: TRBV9
CDR3nt: TGTGCCAGCAGTTCCCCCAAGGGGAGCACAGATACGCAGTATTTT; CDR3aa: CASSSPKGSTDTQYF; abundance: -; j_gene: TRBJ2-3; d_gene: -; v_gene: TRBV6-5
CDR3nt: TGTGCCAGCTCACCACCCAATCAAGAGACCCAGTACTTC; CDR3aa: CASSPPNQETQYF; abundance: -; j_gene: TRBJ2-5; d_gene: -; v_gene: TRBV18
CDR3nt: TGTGCCAGCAGCCAGGCCCAGGGGAGTGATGAAGCTTTCTTT; CDR3aa: CASSQAQGSDEAFF; abundance: -; j_gene: TRBJ1-1; d_gene: -; v_gene: TRBV3-1/TRBV3-2
CDR3nt: TGTGCCAGCAGTCCAGGACAGGAGGTGGGGGGCTACACCTTC; CDR3aa: CASSPGQEVGGYTF; abundance: -; j_gene: TRBJ1-2; d_gene: TRBD1; v_gene: TRBV9